This TCR beta chain derives from a study of T cell repertoires in cytomegalovirus infection. Looking at the study overall: TCR beta signatures that were public indicated CMV infection and matching HLA type. Findings of the study overall: CMV-specific TCR beta clonotypes restricted by HLA-C were the ones dominating the ex vivo response. The cumulative frequency of public TCR beta families identified carriers of CMV plus the relevant HLA.

CDR3 length: 15 amino acids. Germline V gene lookup returns CDR1 SSHAT and CDR2 FNYEAQ (reference sequence). TCRdb used MiXCR to reprocess the reads, holding one entry per CDR3 protein. This table holds fewer than 550,000 distinct CDR3 sequences, approximately 15% found once. In its sample, this clonotype was seen a few times. Its antigen is as yet unknown. At one boundary the junction diverges from the germline segment, which might be a read error. The chain has TRBV7-7 and TRBJ2-3; D may be TRBD1 or TRBD2 (5 bases each). The receptor's source is a human donor in good health (CMV status not recorded). Some clones in this sample may be carry-over from other donors' samples. Sequencing input: CD8+ T cells from PBMCs. The CDR3 protein is CASSLKWGNTDTQYF. Here the CDR3 DNA reads TGTGCTAGCAGCTTAAAGTGGGGGAACACAGATACGCAGTATTTT. Full variable domain (rest looked up from reference TRBV7-7 and TRBJ2-3): GAGVSQSPRYKVTKRGQDVTLRCDPISSHATLYWYQQALGQGPEFLTYFNYEAQPDKSGLPSDRFSAERPEGSISTLTIQRTEQRDSAMYRCASSLKWGNTDTQYFGPGTRLTVL.